The 30 T cell receptor beta chains below come from one sample, sequenced in a study of blood T cell repertoires in COVID-19. Produced via immunoSEQ multiplex PCR; TCRdb's table is partial and in-frame only. Of a few hundred thousand clones in the sample, roughly 89% are singletons; the top ten hold about 2.1%. The sequenced material came from peripheral blood. All receptors derive from a woman aged 60 to 75 with COVID-19, enrolled during active disease.

This rearrangement joins TRBV10-3 to TRBJ1-2; perhaps TRBD1 as D (6 bases). The ends were cut back, 2 bases at V and 6 bases at J, with 22 bases in the middle. CDR1 and CDR2 (germline): ENHRY, SYGVKD. The CDR3 is made up of 17 amino acids. The CDR3 loop reads CAISETVRMTGANGYTF. In nucleotides, the CDR3 is TGTGCCATCAGTGAGACGGTTAGGATGACAGGCGCTAATGGCTACACCTTC.

This chain links TRBV9 with TRBJ1-1; unclear D gene. V was pared by 4 bases and J by 0 bases, with 10 bases between. Per germline, CDR1 SGDLS and CDR2 YYNGEE. CDR3 size: 14 residues. The DNA for the CDR3 is TGTGCCAGCAGCAGTGCAGGTGTGAACACTGAAGCTTTCTTT. It is translated as CASSSAGVNTEAFF.

The chain carries TRBV13 and TRBJ2-7; D not resolved. Germline assignment: CDR1 PRHDT and CDR2 FYEKMQ (reference sequence). CDR3 length: 15 residues. Trimming stripped 0 bases from V and 3 bases from J, with 12 bases between. CDR3 in amino acids: CASSLGDTDLYEQYF. CDR3 nucleotide sequence: TGTGCCAGCAGCTTAGGAGACACGGATCTCTACGAGCAGTACTTC. The entire variable domain, with the rest obtained from reference TRBV13 and TRBJ2-7, is as follows: AAGVIQSPRHLIKEKRETATLKCYPIPRHDTVYWYQQGPGQDPQFLISFYEKMQSDKGSIPDRFSAQQFSDYHSELNMSSLELGDSALYFCASSLGDTDLYEQYFGPGTRLTVT.

In its sample, this clone was seen once. The chain employs TRBV7-8 and TRBJ1-5, with no clear D. From germline, CDR1 is SGHVS and CDR2 FQNEAQ. The CDR3 totals 12 residues. The germline V and J ends were trimmed by 3 bases and 6 bases, with 6 bases remaining between them. The CDR3, as DNA: TGTGCCAGCAGCTTGCCGGGTCAGCCCCAGCATTTT. It encodes CASSLPGQPQHF.

The genes are TRBV7-2 and TRBJ1-2; perhaps TRBD1 as D (5 bases). The CDR3 covers 12 residues. The V gene's germline CDR1 is SGHTA and CDR2 FQGNSA. Trimming took 4 bases from V and 5 from J, leaving 8 bases between them. The CDR3 sequence is CASSSGGYGYTF. As DNA, the CDR3 is TGTGCCAGCAGCTCGGGGGGGTATGGCTACACCTTC.

The chain uses TRBV6-2 or TRBV6-3 and TRBJ1-2; possibly TRBD1 for D (6 bases). The CDR3 length is 14 residues. Between the trimmed V and J ends, which lost 6 bases and 4 bases, there was a span of 15 bases. Germline-derived CDR1 and CDR2 are MNHEY and SVGEGT. This CDR3 reads CASSPTRDIYGYTF. In DNA, the CDR3 is TGTGCCAGCAGCCCAACCCGGGACATCTATGGCTACACCTTC.

The chain combines TRBV2 with TRBJ2-5, with D perhaps matching TRBD2 (5 bases). This CDR3 comprises 15 residues. Trimming left V 2 bases short and J 2 bases short, with 12 bases between. Germline V CDR1 and CDR2: SNHLY, FYNNEI. The CDR3 DNA reads TGTGCCAGCAGTGAATTTGGCGGGTCGCAAGAGACCCAGTACTTC. This sequence encodes CASSEFGGSQETQYF.

This sequence joins TRBV15 and TRBJ1-6; D is ambiguous. With 0 bases removed from V and 7 bases from J, the gap between germline ends came to 7 bases. The CDR3 is made up of 14 amino acids. Germline values: CDR1 LNHNV, CDR2 YYDKDF (reference sequence). In DNA form, the CDR3 reads TGTGCCACCAGCAGAGAGCCAGAAAATTCACCCCTCCACTTT. Its translation is CATSREPENSPLHF.

The chain joins TRBV29-1 to TRBJ1-5; TRBD1 matches at 9 bases. Germline V gene sequence: CDR1 SQVTM, CDR2 ANQGSEA. The CDR3 is 13 residues long. Unmatched junction bases numbered 4, after V lost 5 bases and J lost 5 bases. As DNA, the CDR3 is TGCAGCGTTCGGGACAGGGCAGATCAGCCCCAGCATTTT. Its translation: CSVRDRADQPQHF. Using reference TRBV29-1 and TRBJ1-5 for the parts outside the CDR3, the full variable domain is SAVISQKPSRDICQRGTSLTIQCQVDSQVTMMFWYRQQPGQSLTLIATANQGSEATYESGFVIDKFPISRPNLTFSTLTVSNMSPEDSSIYLCSVRDRADQPQHFGDGTRLSIL.

The V gene is TRBV6-2 or TRBV6-3, the J gene TRBJ1-1; 10 bases align to TRBD1. Trimming at V came to 5 bases and at J to 4 bases, leaving 4 bases not matched to a gene. This CDR3 has 14 amino acids. CDR1 and CDR2 (germline): MNHEY, SVGEGT. CDR3 residues: CASSRTGGATEAFF. Written as DNA, the CDR3 is TGTGCCAGCAGTAGGACAGGGGGGGCCACTGAAGCTTTCTTT.

The V call is TRBV10-3, the J call TRBJ2-7; TRBD1 aligns across 10 bases. CDR3 length equals 11 residues. The V gene's germline CDR1 is ENHRY and CDR2 SYGVKD. The J segment lost 9 bases and the V segment lost 7 bases, leaving 3 bases of the junction unmatched. This CDR3 reads CAINGDRGQYF. The CDR3 DNA follows: TGTGCCATCAACGGGGACAGGGGGCAGTACTTC.

This chain joins TRBV6-6 and TRBJ1-2; 8 bases are shared with TRBD1. Germline V gene data show CDR1 as MNHNY and CDR2 as SVGAGI (reference sequence). The CDR3 has 15 residues. V trimming: 5 bases; J trimming: 4 bases; junction bases outside the gene matches: 9. DNA for the CDR3: TGTGCCAGCAGTCCACGGACAGGGTTCTCCTATGGCTACACCTTC. This encodes CASSPRTGFSYGYTF.

A single count supports this clone. The chain couples TRBV5-1 to TRBJ1-2; 9 bases line up with TRBD1. With V trimmed by 0 bases and J by 8 bases, 8 bases remained unmatched. The germline gives CDR1 SGHRS, CDR2 YFSETQ. This CDR3 contains 15 residues. The CDR3 nucleotides are TGCGCCAGCAGCTTGGCCCCGGGACAGGGAAGGGGCTACACCTTC. Amino acids: CASSLAPGQGRGYTF.

This clone was seen a single time. The chain uses TRBV10-3 and TRBJ1-2, with TRBD1 as a possible D gene (6 bases). Deletions cut 3 bases from V and 5 bases from J, with 16 bases between. This CDR3 has 15 amino acids. Germline V gene sequence: CDR1 ENHRY, CDR2 SYGVKD. The CDR3 DNA reads as TGTGCCATCAGTGAAGCACAGGGCCGGAATTATGGCTACACCTTC. Residues: CAISEAQGRNYGYTF.

The chain links TRBV5-4 to TRBJ1-5; 7 bases are shared with TRBD1. V lost 7 bases and J lost 9; bases outside the gene matches: 10. The CDR3 length is 13 residues. The V gene's germline CDR1 is SGHNT and CDR2 YYREEE (reference sequence). This CDR3 is CASSIDREAPQHF. CDR3 nucleotide sequence: TGTGCCAGCTCCATTGACAGGGAAGCGCCCCAGCATTTT. Using reference TRBV5-4 and TRBJ1-5 for the parts outside the CDR3, the full variable domain is ETGVTQSPTHLIKTRGQQVTLRCSSQSGHNTVSWYQQALGQGPQFIFQYYREEENGRGNFPPRFSGLQFPNYSSELNVNALELDDSALYLCASSIDREAPQHFGDGTRLSIL.

The rearrangement uses TRBV5-4 and TRBJ1-1; no definite D call. CDR3 size: 15 residues. Between the trimmed V and J ends, which lost 4 bases and 1 base, there was a span of 14 bases. The V gene's germline CDR1 is SGHNT and CDR2 YYREEE (reference sequence). The CDR3 bases are TGTGCCAGCAGCCCCTGGCGGCAGCCGAACACTGAAGCTTTCTTT. Protein sequence: CASSPWRQPNTEAFF. Complete variable domain (other parts from reference TRBV5-4 and TRBJ1-1): ETGVTQSPTHLIKTRGQQVTLRCSSQSGHNTVSWYQQALGQGPQFIFQYYREEENGRGNFPPRFSGLQFPNYSSELNVNALELDDSALYLCASSPWRQPNTEAFFGQGTRLTVV.

The chain employs TRBV4-2 and TRBJ1-1; D gene uncertain. The length of the CDR3 is 15 residues. V lost 4 bases to trimming and J lost 1 base, with 13 bases between them. In germline, CDR1 is LGHNA, CDR2 YNFKEQ. CDR3 sequence (DNA): TGTGCCAGCAGCCCTCCGTACGGAGGGAACACTGAAGCTTTCTTT. Its protein product is CASSPPYGGNTEAFF.

V gene TRBV5-1 combines with J gene TRBJ2-1, with 7 nucleotides matching TRBD1. With V trimmed by 4 bases and J by 3 bases, 7 bases remained unmatched. The CDR3 extends over 15 amino acids. The V gene's germline CDR1 is SGHRS and CDR2 YFSETQ. The CDR3 here is CASSRVTGVYNEQFF. CDR3 sequence (DNA): TGCGCCAGCAGCAGAGTAACAGGGGTCTACAATGAGCAGTTCTTC. Complete variable domain (other parts from reference TRBV5-1 and TRBJ2-1): KAGVTQTPRYLIKTRGQQVTLSCSPISGHRSVSWYQQTPGQGLQFLFEYFSETQRNKGNFPGRFSGRQFSNSRSEMNVSTLELGDSALYLCASSRVTGVYNEQFFGPGTRLTVL.

V and J are TRBV5-4 and TRBJ1-3, with D possibly matching TRBD1 (5 bases). The germline V and J ends were trimmed by 4 bases and 0 bases, with 8 bases remaining between them. Germline CDR1 is SGHNT and CDR2 is YYREEE (reference sequence). CDR3 length equals 14 residues. The CDR3 loop is CASSVDSSGNTIYF. The CDR3 nucleotides read TGTGCCAGCAGCGTCGACAGCTCTGGAAACACCATATATTTT.

The chain uses TRBV11-2 and TRBJ1-2; unclear D gene. Germline CDR1 SGHAT, CDR2 FQNNGV. Between the trimmed V and J ends, which lost 1 base and 6 bases, there was a span of 15 bases. The CDR3 contains 15 residues. The CDR3 here is CASSLVYGFENGYTF. As DNA, the CDR3 is TGTGCCAGCAGCTTAGTATACGGGTTTGAGAATGGCTACACCTTC.

This clone was counted a few times. V usage is TRBV5-1 and J usage is TRBJ1-1; D possibly corresponds to TRBD1 (6 bases). The CDR3 is 14 residues long. With 4 bases removed from V and 1 base from J, the gap between germline ends came to 11 bases. Germline V gene data show CDR1 as SGHRS and CDR2 as YFSETQ. This CDR3 is CASSALDRNTEAFF. CDR3 coding DNA: TGCGCCAGCAGCGCCTTGGACAGGAACACTGAAGCTTTCTTT.

In its sample, this clone was seen once. CDR3 nucleotide sequence: TGTGCCAGCTCAACAGGGACTATGAACACTGAAGCTTTCTTT. Its protein product is CASSTGTMNTEAFF. The J gene is TRBJ1-1, the V gene TRBV18; maybe TRBD1 (6 bases). V was shortened by 5 bases and J by 0 bases, with 10 bases between the two germline ends. There are 14 residues in the CDR3. The germline V gene has CDR1 KGHSH and CDR2 LQKENI. Using reference TRBV18 and TRBJ1-1 for the parts outside the CDR3, the full variable domain is NAGVMQNPRHLVRRRGQEARLRCSPMKGHSHVYWYRQLPEEGLKFMVYLQKENIIDESGMPKERFSAEFPKEGPSILRIQQVVRGDSAAYFCASSTGTMNTEAFFGQGTRLTVV.

The genes are TRBV6-5 and TRBJ2-1, with TRBD2 matching 7 bases. Germline V gives CDR1 MNHEY, CDR2 SVGAGI. The V segment lost 5 bases and the J segment 8 bases; nucleotides outside the gene matches: 6. This CDR3 contains 13 residues. The CDR3 DNA reads as TGTGCCAGCAGTACGCTCCGGGGGGATGAGCAGTTCTTC. This sequence encodes CASSTLRGDEQFF.

The chain couples TRBV6-5 to TRBJ2-5; D may be TRBD2 (5 bases). The V end lost 0 bases, the J end lost 5 bases, and 7 bases lay between the germline ends. This CDR3 has 13 residues. CDR1 and CDR2 from the germline V gene are MNHEY and SVGAGI. CDR3 bases: TGTGCCAGCAGTTACTCGAGGAGGGAGACCCAGTACTTC. As protein: CASSYSRRETQYF.

The V and J genes are TRBV4-3 and TRBJ2-1; 8 positions agree with TRBD1. V lost 4 bases, J lost 1 base, and 3 bases stayed unmatched. CDR3 length: 15 residues. The germline gives CDR1 LGHNA, CDR2 YSLEER. Here the CDR3 DNA reads TGCGCCAGCAGCCCCCGGACAGGGTCCTACAATGAGCAGTTCTTC. Its translation: CASSPRTGSYNEQFF.

This chain connects TRBV5-1 to TRBJ2-7; the D gene is possibly TRBD2 (5 bases). V shed 4 bases and J shed 0 bases, with 17 bases lying between them. The CDR3 extends over 16 amino acids. CDR1 is SGHRS and CDR2 is YFSETQ in the germline V gene. CDR3 DNA sequence: TGCGCCAGCAGCCCAACAAGCGGCGAAAGCTCCTACGAGCAGTACTTC. Its protein is CASSPTSGESSYEQYF.

The chain employs TRBV29-1 and TRBJ2-3; the match to TRBD1 covers 10 bases. This CDR3 has 13 residues. Per germline, CDR1 SQVTM and CDR2 ANQGSEA. With 5 bases clipped from V and 3 bases from J, the junction kept 2 bases outside the gene matches. This CDR3 is CSVRTGGTDTQYF. CDR3 DNA sequence: TGCAGCGTTAGGACAGGGGGGACAGATACGCAGTATTTT.

This clone appeared a few times. The gene calls are TRBV20-1 and TRBJ1-1; a weak D match, TRBD1 (5 bases). The CDR3 is 15 amino acids. Trimming stripped 3 bases from V and 2 bases from J, with 16 bases between. Per germline, CDR1 DFQATT and CDR2 SNEGSKA (reference sequence). CDR3 sequence reads: CSASHGGGGNTEAFF. CDR3 in DNA: TGCAGTGCTAGTCACGGGGGGGGAGGAAACACTGAAGCTTTCTTT.

The gene calls are TRBV2 and TRBJ2-1; 11 nucleotides agree with TRBD2. The CDR3 loop spans 18 amino acids. From germline, CDR1 is SNHLY and CDR2 FYNNEI. The J segment lost 5 bases and the V segment lost 6 bases, leaving 15 bases of the junction unmatched. The CDR3 bases are TGTGCCAGCAGGATTCTAGCGGGGGGTCTACCCTCGAACAATGAGCAGTTCTTC. It specifies CASRILAGGLPSNNEQFF.

V usage is TRBV7-9 and J usage is TRBJ1-3; TRBD1 is a possible D gene (5 bases). The germline V gene encodes CDR1 SEHNR and CDR2 FQNEAQ (reference sequence). There are 14 residues in the CDR3. Trimming removed 5 bases at V and 3 bases at J, with 11 bases between. The CDR3 loop reads CASSPGAYGNTIYF. The CDR3, as DNA: TGTGCCAGCAGCCCTGGGGCGTATGGAAACACCATATATTTT.